Listed below are T cell receptor beta chains from one sample, sequenced in a study of T cells in Graves' hyperthyroidism and ophthalmopathy. TCRdb re-derived calls from the multiplex PCR reads in MiXCR, one entry per CDR3 protein. Here the sample spans roughly 300,000 distinct CDR3 sequences, 18% being singletons. The sample taken for sequencing was blood. These receptors were obtained from a woman aged 45-60 years with Graves' hyperthyroidism. Each CDR3 is given with its conserved first and last residue. Fields, in order: V gene, J gene, CDR3 protein.

v_call: TRBV9; j_call: TRBJ1-2; cdr3_aa: CASSPRGENYGYTF
v_call: TRBV11-2; j_call: TRBJ1-3; cdr3_aa: CASSSLRSTSSGNTIYF
v_call: TRBV30; j_call: TRBJ1-5; cdr3_aa: CAWSRGSGVQPQHF
v_call: TRBV7-2; j_call: TRBJ2-7; cdr3_aa: CASSPLLTRTYEQYF
v_call: TRBV3-1; j_call: TRBJ2-1; cdr3_aa: CASSQEGGHEQFF
v_call: TRBV11-3; j_call: TRBJ1-5; cdr3_aa: CASSGEDWTDSNQPQHF
v_call: TRBV4-1; j_call: TRBJ1-1; cdr3_aa: CASSQVSVDLGRAFF
v_call: TRBV18; j_call: TRBJ2-3; cdr3_aa: CASSPAGAGGRDTQYF
v_call: TRBV27; j_call: TRBJ2-7; cdr3_aa: CASSLTGVEQYF
v_call: TRBV6-5; j_call: TRBJ1-1; cdr3_aa: CASSYSPGTGNTEAFF
v_call: TRBV29-1; j_call: TRBJ1-1; cdr3_aa: CSVSGQANTEAFF
v_call: TRBV9; j_call: TRBJ2-3; cdr3_aa: CASSELRTGRADTQYF
v_call: TRBV15; j_call: TRBJ2-7; cdr3_aa: CATSSPADRASYEQYF
v_call: TRBV6-1; j_call: TRBJ2-7; cdr3_aa: CASSRQGLGEQYF
v_call: TRBV7-8; j_call: TRBJ2-5; cdr3_aa: CASSLGRSGETQYF
v_call: TRBV6-1; j_call: TRBJ2-6; cdr3_aa: CASSEALGGGTANVLTF
v_call: TRBV20-1; j_call: TRBJ2-2; cdr3_aa: CSARGGSANTGELFF
v_call: TRBV20-1; j_call: TRBJ2-3; cdr3_aa: CSVKRSTDTQYF
v_call: TRBV19; j_call: TRBJ2-7; cdr3_aa: CASSISAPAGEQYF
v_call: TRBV7-6; j_call: TRBJ1-6; cdr3_aa: CASSPGGWRSPLHF
v_call: TRBV30; j_call: TRBJ2-3; cdr3_aa: CAWSVPWDSGDTDTQYF
v_call: TRBV3-1; j_call: TRBJ2-7; cdr3_aa: CASSQRESEQYF
v_call: TRBV7-8; j_call: TRBJ1-2; cdr3_aa: CASSTRTGDYGYTF
v_call: TRBV19; j_call: TRBJ1-5; cdr3_aa: CASSIHRVNQPQHF
v_call: TRBV6-1; j_call: TRBJ2-1; cdr3_aa: CASSHPGNEQFF
v_call: TRBV5-1; j_call: TRBJ2-3; cdr3_aa: CASRSGTGSYRGTDTQYF
v_call: TRBV3-1; j_call: TRBJ2-3; cdr3_aa: CASSPPTSGPSTDTQYF
v_call: TRBV10-3; j_call: TRBJ2-5; cdr3_aa: CAISGSREETQYF
v_call: TRBV5-1; j_call: TRBJ1-2; cdr3_aa: CASSYLQGSDGYTF
v_call: TRBV20-1; j_call: TRBJ2-2; cdr3_aa: CSARDNRVGQTGELFF
v_call: TRBV5-4; j_call: TRBJ2-5; cdr3_aa: CASSLDGLAGRGETQYF
v_call: TRBV20-1; j_call: TRBJ2-2; cdr3_aa: CSARWGSSVAGELFF
v_call: TRBV15; j_call: TRBJ2-3; cdr3_aa: CATSRDPGDTQYF
v_call: TRBV6-1; j_call: TRBJ1-1; cdr3_aa: CASSEDVNTEAFF
v_call: TRBV6-1; j_call: TRBJ2-2; cdr3_aa: CASSPTPEYTGELFF
v_call: TRBV30; j_call: TRBJ2-2; cdr3_aa: CAQKYMYTGELFF
v_call: TRBV2; j_call: TRBJ2-2; cdr3_aa: CASSEGQLTGELFF
v_call: TRBV29-1; j_call: TRBJ2-7; cdr3_aa: CSVIAQGEYEQYF
v_call: TRBV5-6; j_call: TRBJ2-5; cdr3_aa: CASSGGLAGFQETQYF
v_call: TRBV10-3; j_call: TRBJ2-5; cdr3_aa: CAISVGLAGQETQYF
v_call: TRBV10-3; j_call: TRBJ2-3; cdr3_aa: CAISSSGGTDTQYF
v_call: TRBV28; j_call: TRBJ2-1; cdr3_aa: CASRPVGAQDEQFF
v_call: TRBV5-1; j_call: TRBJ2-7; cdr3_aa: CASSLVPGTGLHYEQYF
v_call: TRBV3-1; j_call: TRBJ1-1; cdr3_aa: CASSQTVLMNTEAFF
v_call: TRBV12-3/TRBV12-4; j_call: TRBJ1-1; cdr3_aa: CASRAGPPTEAFF
v_call: TRBV4-1; j_call: TRBJ2-5; cdr3_aa: CASSQVGLAGGGGETQYF
v_call: TRBV20-1; j_call: TRBJ2-2; cdr3_aa: CSAPVVGGGVVGELFF
v_call: TRBV4-1; j_call: TRBJ1-1; cdr3_aa: CASSQDHLTEAFF
v_call: TRBV5-1; j_call: TRBJ2-3; cdr3_aa: CASSLFGDRPTDTQYF
v_call: TRBV15; j_call: TRBJ1-3; cdr3_aa: CATSRGQGASSGNTIYF
v_call: TRBV28; j_call: TRBJ2-7; cdr3_aa: CATHRGAAYEQYF
v_call: TRBV11-1; j_call: TRBJ2-3; cdr3_aa: CASSYGTSGGSRTDTQYF
v_call: TRBV9; j_call: TRBJ1-1; cdr3_aa: CASSVWVNTEAFF
v_call: TRBV6-1; j_call: TRBJ2-1; cdr3_aa: CASSAAGGTYNEQFF
v_call: TRBV4-2; j_call: TRBJ2-6; cdr3_aa: CASRPDRVGANVLTF
v_call: TRBV7-3; j_call: TRBJ2-3; cdr3_aa: CASSFHSGSTDTQYF
v_call: TRBV5-1; j_call: TRBJ1-4; cdr3_aa: CASRVGDNEKLFF